This TCR beta chain was captured by sequencing in a study of blood T cell repertoires in COVID-19. Overall study: The samples span acute and convalescent COVID-19 from the United States, Italy and Spain. PBMCs, B-cell-depleted T cells, or T cells were the source of the cDNA or gDNA that made up the material.

As processed by the authors: Amplification from reference gene primers served as the basis for estimated nucleated cell counts. Clones were sequenced by immunoSEQ multiplex PCR, and TCRdb holds only the in-frame ones, with some missing. The D gene and trimming were derived from the DNA, and the V and J assignments and clone size from that table. The sample holds about 130,000 clones, around 83% seen once. This clone was seen only once. This CDR3 region has 14 residues. Germline lookup yields CDR1 SGHRS and CDR2 YFSETQ. Trimming at V came to 7 bases and at J to 3 bases, leaving 10 bases not matched to a gene.

The sequencing input was peripheral blood. The receptor was derived from a woman of 80 years or more with acute or convalescent COVID-19. V is TRBV5-1 and J is TRBJ2-7, with TRBD1 matching 7 bases. CDR3 residues: CASAQQGSIYEQYF. CDR3 in DNA: TGCGCCAGCGCTCAACAGGGGTCCATCTACGAGCAGTACTTC. Looking up the rest from reference TRBV5-1 and TRBJ2-7 gives the full variable domain: KAGVTQTPRYLIKTRGQQVTLSCSPISGHRSVSWYQQTPGQGLQFLFEYFSETQRNKGNFPGRFSGRQFSNSRSEMNVSTLELGDSALYLCASAQQGSIYEQYFGPGTRLTVT.